This T cell receptor (beta chain) is drawn from a study of CD8+ T cells in alopecia areata. Indicated treatment: oral pan-JAK inhibitor, 5-10 mg twice daily. Extraction of RNA preceded its reverse transcription into cDNA, which served as the sequencing template. Some clones are missing from TCRdb's copy, which holds only in-frame ones; the method was immunoSEQ multiplex PCR. The sample includes over 150,000 clones, approximately 53% of them seen just once. Germline CDR1 and CDR2: LNHDA and SQIVND (reference sequence). The CDR3 has 12 amino acids. V lost 3 bases and J 14 bases, leaving 16 bases between the germline ends.

This TCR was recovered from a human donor with alopecia areata. The chain carries TRBV19 and TRBJ1-2; D possibly corresponds to TRBD1 (5 bases). Sequenced here: CD8+ T cells sorted from blood, sampled at week 24, from a patient treated with tofacitinib. The CDR3 spells CASSIGGLLRTF. Here the CDR3 DNA reads TGTGCCAGTAGTATCGGGGGACTGTTGCGGACCTTC.